This T cell receptor (beta chain) was sequenced for a study of shared clonotypes between healthy human individuals. Study results and limitations: Naive subsets tended to show greater estimated richness than memory subsets.

Data came from immunoSEQ multiplex PCR; TCRdb stores just in-frame clones and leaves some out. The data show millions of clones, with 93% seen just once and about 1.8% held by the top ten. For this clone: Its antigen is unidentified. Other DNA sequences in the same sample also yield this CDR3.

Naive CD8 cells comprised CD45RO-negative, CCR7-positively selected cells, excluding terminally differentiated effector memory CD45RA+ cells. Germline assignment: CDR1 SQVTM and CDR2 ANQGSEA. The CDR3 contains 11 residues. Trimming stripped 3 bases from V and 4 bases from J, with 4 bases between. The source is a man between 18 and 29 years old in good health. Some clones in this sample may be carry-over from other donors' samples. V and J are TRBV29-1 and TRBJ2-1; D ambiguous. What was sequenced was naive CD8+ T cells from PBMCs. The CDR3 DNA reads TGCAGCGTTGAGCTTTACAATGAGCAGTTCTTC. It encodes CSVELYNEQFF.